This T cell receptor (beta chain) appears in the sequencing data of a study of blood T cell repertoires in COVID-19. This table comes from immunoSEQ multiplex PCR, and its TCRdb copy is limited to in-frame clones, with some not included. The table has approximately 210,000 clones, roughly 92% seen once; the top ten hold about 0.8%. The germline CDR1 and CDR2 sequences are SGHVS and FNYEAQ. V lost 4 bases, J lost 7 bases, and 11 bases lay in between. The CDR3 consists of 13 residues. V is TRBV7-6 and J is TRBJ2-1; D is possibly TRBD1 (6 bases). The sequenced sample consisted of peripheral blood. This clonotype was sampled from a man aged 25 to 40 with COVID-19, enrolled during active disease. CDR3 amino acids: CASSWDKTNEQFF. The CDR3 DNA sequence: TGTGCCAGCAGCTGGGACAAAACGAATGAGCAGTTCTTC.